These T cell receptor beta chains were read from a single sample in a study of blood T cells in healthy people across ages. TCRdb used MiXCR to reprocess the 5' RACE reads, holding one entry per CDR3 protein. The repertoire holds 540,000 or so distinct CDR3 sequences, with 20% to 30% as singletons. This sample was shared with a second study, whose subject was T cells of mothers and their children.

Material for sequencing was blood. These receptors were obtained from a boy aged 5-17 years in good health. The CDR3 runs from the conserved cysteine through the conserved F or W. A D gene is named only where the DNA matches it firmly. The listing skips clone size in some rows; elsewhere it reads once, few, many or a size class.

TRBJ2-1	-	TRBV12-3/TRBV12-4	few	CASREEGSRGNEQFF	TGTGCCAGCAGAGAAGAGGGGAGCCGTGGCAATGAGCAGTTCTTC
TRBJ2-1	-	TRBV5-1	few	CASSLERVGVDEQFF	TGCGCCAGCAGCTTGGAGCGGGTTGGGGTCGACGAGCAGTTCTTC
TRBJ1-6	-	TRBV5-1	-	CASSDRIPSNSPLHF	TGCGCCAGCAGTGACAGAATACCCTCTAATTCACCCCTCCACTTT
TRBJ1-4	-	TRBV12-3/TRBV12-4	few	CASSSWALTPATNEKLFF	TGTGCCAGCAGTTCCTGGGCCTTAACCCCCGCAACTAATGAAAAACTGTTTTTT
TRBJ1-1	TRBD1	TRBV11-2	few	CASSPHRGPDTEAFF	TGTGCCAGCAGCCCGCACAGGGGCCCAGACACTGAAGCTTTCTTT
TRBJ2-5	-	TRBV6-2/TRBV6-3	-	CASSFLSGPGTQYF	TGTGCCAGCAGTTTCCTCTCGGGCCCGGGGACCCAGTACTTC
TRBJ1-4	-	TRBV7-2	-	CASSRVAGVGEKLFF	TGTGCCAGCAGCCGTGTTGCCGGCGTAGGAGAAAAACTGTTTTTT
TRBJ2-7	-	TRBV6-5	-	CASSYSYIISSYEQYF	TGTGCCAGCAGTTACTCGTACATAATTAGCTCCTACGAGCAGTACTTC
TRBJ1-4	-	TRBV29-1	-	CSVEKDEKPFF	TGCAGCGTTGAAAAGGATGAAAAACCGTTTTTT
TRBJ2-3	TRBD2	TRBV5-4	few	CASSYASLTSGKSTDTQYF	TGTGCCAGCAGCTATGCGTCACTTACTAGCGGGAAGAGCACAGATACGCAGTATTTT
TRBJ1-2	-	TRBV20-1	many	CSAGGASNYGYTF	TGCAGTGCGGGGGGGGCGTCTAACTATGGCTACACCTTC
TRBJ2-3	TRBD2	TRBV30	few	CAWSVSGGAADTQYF	TGTGCCTGGAGTGTAAGCGGGGGGGCAGCAGATACGCAGTATTTT
TRBJ2-5	-	TRBV9	few	CASSVVETTQETRYF	TGTGCCAGCAGCGTAGTGGAGACCACCCAAGAGACCCGGTACTTC
TRBJ2-5	TRBD1	TRBV7-9	-	CASSPRIPRDRSQETQYF	TGTGCCAGCAGCCCTAGGATCCCTCGGGACAGATCCCAAGAGACCCAGTACTTC
TRBJ2-5	TRBD1	TRBV6-1	-	CASSDDGTGILVQETQYF	TGTGCCAGCAGTGACGACGGGACAGGCATCCTAGTCCAAGAGACCCAGTACTTC
TRBJ1-3	-	TRBV6-1	-	CASSEVGAISGNTIYF	TGTGCCAGCAGTGAAGTGGGAGCCATCTCTGGAAACACCATATATTTT
TRBJ2-1	TRBD1	TRBV6-2/TRBV6-3	-	CASSYLPSRQGAPMTSYNEQFF	TGTGCCAGCAGTTACCTCCCCTCGCGACAGGGGGCCCCTATGACCTCCTACAATGAGCAGTTCTTC
TRBJ2-1	-	TRBV5-5	-	CASSLELEGYNEQFF	TGTGCCAGCAGCTTGGAGCTGGAGGGGTACAATGAGCAGTTCTTC
TRBJ2-7	TRBD2	TRBV15	few	CATSRDRIGGSYEQYF	TGTGCCACCAGCAGAGATCGGATCGGGGGGAGCTACGAGCAGTACTTC
TRBJ2-7	TRBD1	TRBV19	-	CASSPGGESYEQYF	TGTGCCAGTAGCCCAGGGGGCGAGAGCTACGAGCAGTACTTC
TRBJ2-2	TRBD1	TRBV6-2/TRBV6-3	-	CASSDPTGTNTGELFF	TGTGCCAGCAGCGATCCGACAGGGACCAACACCGGGGAGCTGTTTTTT
TRBJ1-2	TRBD1	TRBV4-2	-	CASSQDEGQGVGYTF	TGTGCCAGCAGCCAAGATGAGGGACAGGGAGTTGGCTACACCTTC
TRBJ1-2	-	TRBV11-2	-	CASSLNAGANYGYTF	TGTGCCAGCAGCTTAAATGCCGGAGCTAACTATGGCTACACCTTC
TRBJ2-1	TRBD1	TRBV20-1	few	CSASTGDNEQFF	TGCAGTGCTTCGACAGGGGACAATGAGCAGTTCTTC